This T cell receptor beta chain was profiled in a study of shared clonotypes between healthy human individuals. The study, taken as a whole, reports: The study generally estimated greater richness for naive than memory subsets.

TCRdb's table, derived via immunoSEQ multiplex PCR, lists solely in-frame clones and lacks some. This sample has about 640,000 clones, with roughly 78% found just once. This clone was detected once. The antigen is unknown. The specimen sequenced was memory CD4+ T cells sorted from blood. Subset described: CD45RA-negative fraction. This TCR was recovered from a woman in her 30s in good health.

Written as DNA, the CDR3 is TGTGCCAGCAGCTTTACAGGGGGCGCGAAGTACGAGCAGTACTTC. This encodes CASSFTGGAKYEQYF. V and J are TRBV7-9 and TRBJ2-7; TRBD1 matches at 9 bases. CDR1 and CDR2 from the germline V gene are SEHNR and FQNEAQ (reference sequence). The CDR3 loop spans 15 amino acids. J gave up 4 bases and V 3 bases, and 7 bases lay outside the gene matches.